The next 22 T cell receptor beta chains were all read from a single sample in a study of shared clonotypes between healthy human individuals (dated by TCRdb to 2018 to 2021). Library generation was performed with the immunoSEQ multiplex PCR assay. TCRdb re-hosts the immuneACCESS table, in-frame sequences only. Its copies lack some clones; in the studies checked, an unresolved V gene accounts for under half of them, and the cause for the rest is not known. For this sample the table gives roughly 1.4 million clones, of which 98% were detected only once. The ten largest clones add up to about 0.34% of the sample. The specimen sequenced was naive CD4+ T cells sorted from blood. The cell subset or site label on this specimen signifies: CD45RA+ positively selected. The origin of the receptors is a man aged 25 to 40 in good health.

The chain employs TRBV29-1 and TRBJ2-1; D is unclear. Trimming stripped 4 bases from V and 8 bases from J, with 15 bases between. Germline CDR1 reads SQVTM; CDR2 reads ANQGSEA. The CDR3 is made up of 13 amino acids. For the CDR3, the DNA is TGCAGCGTTGCACCATACCTTCTATATGAGCAGTTCTTC. Residues: CSVAPYLLYEQFF.

J is TRBJ1-5 and V is TRBV6-1; D is ambiguous. The V gene's germline CDR1 is MNHNS and CDR2 SASEGT. The length of the CDR3 is 15 residues. V lost 5 bases and J 0 bases, leaving 11 bases between the germline ends. CDR3 amino acids: CASSQRRASNQPQHF. The DNA for the CDR3 is TGTGCCAGCAGTCAACGTAGGGCTAGCAATCAGCCCCAGCATTTT.

The chain employs TRBV6-5 and TRBJ1-1; a weak D match, TRBD1 (6 bases). Germline V lookup: CDR1 MNHEY, CDR2 SVGAGI. V shed 7 bases and J shed 4 bases, with 13 bases lying between them. The CDR3 totals 13 residues. The CDR3 DNA is TGTGCCAGCACCCCCTCACAGGGCACTGAAGCTTTCTTT. Translated, it gives CASTPSQGTEAFF.

The chain uses TRBV9 and TRBJ2-1; D not certain. The V gene lost 3 bases and the J gene lost 0 bases, with 10 bases spanning the gap. This CDR3 has 15 amino acids. CDR1 is SGDLS and CDR2 is YYNGEE in the germline V gene. CDR3 in amino acids: CASSARESSYNEQFF. In DNA form, the CDR3 reads TGTGCCAGCAGCGCACGCGAGAGCTCCTACAATGAGCAGTTCTTC.

This chain connects TRBV10-1 to TRBJ2-7; D is ambiguous. The CDR3 totals 12 residues. CDR1 is WNHNN and CDR2 is SYGVQD in the germline V gene (reference sequence). The V end was cut by 6 bases, the J end by 6 bases, with 12 bases between. The DNA of the CDR3 is TGCGCCAGCAGCGCCACCAGCAGCGAGCAGTACTTC. It is translated as CASSATSSEQYF.

The chain employs TRBV9 and TRBJ2-3; the D gene is possibly TRBD2 (5 bases). Germline CDR1 is SGDLS and CDR2 is YYNGEE. The V and J ends lost 4 bases and 3 bases respectively, with 24 bases between them. The CDR3 has 18 amino acids. This CDR3 reads CASSTPTIRGKATDTQYF. CDR3 DNA sequence: TGTGCCAGCAGCACTCCGACGATCCGGGGTAAAGCAACAGATACGCAGTATTTT.

V usage is TRBV19 and J usage is TRBJ2-6, with TRBD1 matching over 7 bases. Germline V gene data show CDR1 as LNHDA and CDR2 as SQIVND (reference sequence). The CDR3 has 17 residues. V lost 4 bases to trimming and J lost 0 bases; unmatched junction nucleotides: 6. The CDR3 sequence: CASSTGTVSSGANVLTF. Here the CDR3 DNA reads TGTGCCAGTAGTACCGGGACAGTCTCCTCTGGGGCCAACGTCCTGACTTTC.

The chain employs TRBV5-6 and TRBJ1-2; D unresolved. This CDR3 has 13 amino acids. Germline V gene sequence: CDR1 SGHDT, CDR2 YYEEEE. The V end was cut by 5 bases, the J end by 6 bases, with 14 bases between. The chain's CDR3 is CASSSLGRHGYTF. CDR3 coding DNA: TGTGCCAGCAGTTCCTTGGGGAGACATGGCTACACCTTC.

This rearrangement joins TRBV5-1 to TRBJ2-7, with 10 bases matching TRBD1. Germline lookup yields CDR1 SGHRS and CDR2 YFSETQ. The CDR3 covers 15 residues. V lost 2 bases, J lost 6 bases, and 8 bases stayed unmatched. CDR3 region: CASSFEGQGTREQYF. CDR3 sequence (DNA): TGCGCCAGCAGCTTCGAGGGACAGGGGACCCGCGAGCAGTACTTC. The full variable domain, completed using reference TRBV5-1 and TRBJ2-7, is KAGVTQTPRYLIKTRGQQVTLSCSPISGHRSVSWYQQTPGQGLQFLFEYFSETQRNKGNFPGRFSGRQFSNSRSEMNVSTLELGDSALYLCASSFEGQGTREQYFGPGTRLTVT.

This clone was recorded once. The chain joins TRBV30 to TRBJ1-4; D is perhaps TRBD1 (6 bases). The V end lost 0 bases, the J end lost 7 bases, and 12 bases lay between the germline ends. The CDR3 is 14 residues long. The V gene's germline CDR1 is GTSNPN and CDR2 SVGIG (reference sequence). The CDR3 DNA is TGTGCCTGGAGTGTTCAGGGGCTGGCTGAAAAACTGTTTTTT. This gives the protein CAWSVQGLAEKLFF.

This chain joins TRBV6-5 and TRBJ2-7; D perhaps matches TRBD1 (6 bases). V lost 1 base and J lost 2, with 9 bases in between. The CDR3 contains 14 residues. Per germline, CDR1 MNHEY and CDR2 SVGAGI. As DNA, the CDR3 is TGTGCCAGCAGTTACTTTTACAGGGCCTACGAGCAGTACTTC. Residues: CASSYFYRAYEQYF.

The chain recombines TRBV29-1 with TRBJ2-1; 13 bases line up with TRBD2. This CDR3 has 21 residues. Looked up from germline, CDR1 is SQVTM and CDR2 is ANQGSEA. J lost 6 bases, V lost 0 bases, and 20 bases had no gene match. CDR3 in amino acids: CSVEDRRGDGLAGDWVNEQFF. In DNA form, the CDR3 reads TGCAGCGTTGAAGATCGAAGAGGGGACGGACTAGCGGGAGATTGGGTCAATGAGCAGTTCTTC.

V is TRBV7-9 and J is TRBJ2-7; no reliable D call. Germline values: CDR1 SEHNR, CDR2 FQNEAQ (reference sequence). The ends were cut back, 5 bases at V and 3 bases at J, with 8 bases in the middle. The CDR3 length is 12 residues. The CDR3: CASSPVHYEQYF. The CDR3 DNA reads as TGTGCCAGCAGCCCTGTCCACTACGAGCAGTACTTC.

The chain joins TRBV5-1 to TRBJ2-2; D gene unclear. CDR1 is SGHRS and CDR2 is YFSETQ in the germline V gene. The CDR3 runs to 15 residues. V lost 2 bases to trimming and J lost 0 bases, with 8 bases between them. This CDR3 is CASSLGRTNTGELFF. In DNA, the CDR3 is TGCGCCAGCAGCTTAGGGCGGACGAACACCGGGGAGCTGTTTTTT.

The V gene is TRBV5-1, the J gene TRBJ2-3, with D tentatively TRBD1 (5 bases). This CDR3 comprises 16 residues. Germline CDR1 is SGHRS and CDR2 is YFSETQ. V lost 0 bases and J 6 bases, leaving 17 bases between the germline ends. DNA of the CDR3: TGCGCCAGCAGCTTGGAGTCCCCAGGGAAAGCCGATACGCAGTATTTT. Its translation is CASSLESPGKADTQYF.

The chain joins TRBV28 to TRBJ1-1; D perhaps matches TRBD1 (5 bases). Germline V gene lookup returns CDR1 MDHEN and CDR2 SYDVKM. Trimming left V 2 bases short and J 4 bases short, with 11 bases between. This CDR3 comprises 14 residues. CDR3 sequence (DNA): TGTGCCAGCAGTTTACCAGGGATCGGCACTGAAGCTTTCTTT. It encodes CASSLPGIGTEAFF.

The V and J genes are TRBV25-1 and TRBJ2-6; 7 nucleotides align to TRBD1. The CDR3 spans 16 residues. The V gene's germline CDR1 is MGHDK and CDR2 SYGVNS. V was pared by 6 bases and J by 0 bases, with 5 bases of the junction left unmatched. The CDR3 nucleotides are TGTGCCAGCAGGGGGACAGACCACTCTGGGGCCAACGTCCTGACTTTC. This sequence encodes CASRGTDHSGANVLTF.

The chain uses TRBV11-3 and TRBJ2-2; D tentatively fits TRBD1 or TRBD2 (6 bases each). The CDR3 spans 17 residues. Germline V gene lookup returns CDR1 SGHNT and CDR2 YENEEA. V shed 1 base and J shed 5 bases, with 17 bases lying between them. The CDR3 protein is CASSLALGGAGTGELFF. As DNA, the CDR3 is TGTGCCAGCAGCTTAGCCCTCGGGGGCGCGGGGACCGGGGAGCTGTTTTTT.

The V call is TRBV15, the J call TRBJ1-5; D not resolved. Germline loops: CDR1 LNHNV, CDR2 YYDKDF (reference sequence). The CDR3 is made up of 14 amino acids. Trimming shortened V by 2 bases and J by 3 bases, and 8 bases separated the two germline ends. CDR3 sequence reads: CATSRQINNQPQHF. The CDR3 DNA sequence: TGTGCCACCAGCAGACAGATAAACAATCAGCCCCAGCATTTT.

The rearrangement joins TRBV10-3 to TRBJ1-2; perhaps TRBD1 as D (6 bases). The CDR3 extends over 15 amino acids. Germline CDR1 reads ENHRY; CDR2 reads SYGVKD. V lost 3 bases and J 4 bases, leaving 15 bases between the germline ends. In nucleotides, the CDR3 is TGTGCCATCAGTGAAGCTTTGGGACAAACCTATGGCTACACCTTC. Its protein product is CAISEALGQTYGYTF.

V usage is TRBV7-9 and J usage is TRBJ2-7; D possibly uses TRBD1 or TRBD2 (5 bases each). The CDR3 length is 12 residues. Germline CDR1 is SEHNR and CDR2 is FQNEAQ (reference sequence). Between the trimmed V and J ends, which lost 5 bases and 6 bases, there was a span of 11 bases. CDR3 loop: CASSMTGAEQYF. The CDR3 DNA reads as TGTGCCAGCAGCATGACCGGGGCCGAGCAGTACTTC.

CDR3 sequence (DNA): TGTGCCAGCAACGACCGGGCCCACCCCGCTGAAGCTTTCTTT. This translates into CASNDRAHPAEAFF. This chain connects TRBV5-5 to TRBJ1-1; D is uncertain. V was shortened by 6 bases and J by 6 bases, with 18 bases between the two germline ends. The CDR3 spans 14 residues. Germline assignment: CDR1 SGHKS and CDR2 YYEKEE (reference sequence).